One T cell receptor (beta chain) is described in this entry. Its antigen is unknown. Trimming left V 1 base short and J 4 bases short, with 6 bases between. Germline V gene data show CDR1 as SEHNR and CDR2 as FQNEAQ (reference sequence). The CDR3 runs 13 residues. This sample is part of a study of PD-1 blockade in classical Hodgkin lymphoma. General study results and limits: Reports described newly diagnosed patients as having lower baseline TCR diversity than healthy donors. Repertoire differences have undefined causes, possibly disease activity or prior therapy.

Relapses following autologous stem cell transplantation were seen in all patients, with brentuximab vedotin exposure varying. This table comes from immunoSEQ multiplex PCR, and its TCRdb copy is limited to in-frame clones, with some not included. The sample shows 25,000 to 30,000 clones, around 70% of them seen only once. The TCR comes from a human donor with classical Hodgkin lymphoma. The genes are TRBV7-9 and TRBJ2-3; a weak D match, TRBD2 (5 bases). The sequenced sample was peripheral blood mononuclear cells (PBMCs), obtained before the second cycle of nivolumab. Here the CDR3 DNA reads TGTGCCAGCAGCTTAGGAGGGCCAGATACGCAGTATTTT. Translated: CASSLGGPDTQYF.